The clone carrying this TCR beta chain came up many times. Its antigen remains unknown. The sample belongs to a study of T cells in Graves' hyperthyroidism and ophthalmopathy. Using RNA transcripts as the source, TCR beta CDR3 regions were amplified. HTBI primers were employed in a first-round RT-PCR of the TCR CDR3. MiXCR was run by TCRdb on the multiplex PCR reads, yielding one entry per CDR3 protein. The sample lists over 650,000 distinct CDR3 sequences, about 45% seen once, with roughly 6.5% in the top ten. Trimming took 3 bases from V and 0 from J, leaving 12 bases between them. Germline V gene data show CDR1 as SGDLS and CDR2 as YYNGEE. The CDR3 loop spans 15 amino acids. Overall study results and limits: Ophthalmopathy could be told apart from stable hyperthyroidism with a 13 V-J model.

This chain uses TRBV9 with TRBJ1-1; D is ambiguous. The specimen was peripheral blood or thyroid tissue (not recorded which). This clonotype was sampled from an adult man with Graves' disease, either hyperthyroidism or ophthalmopathy (not recorded which). CDR3 in amino acids: CASSDSYLMNTEAFF. Written as DNA, the CDR3 is TGTGCCAGCAGCGACAGTTACCTCATGAACACTGAAGCTTTCTTT.